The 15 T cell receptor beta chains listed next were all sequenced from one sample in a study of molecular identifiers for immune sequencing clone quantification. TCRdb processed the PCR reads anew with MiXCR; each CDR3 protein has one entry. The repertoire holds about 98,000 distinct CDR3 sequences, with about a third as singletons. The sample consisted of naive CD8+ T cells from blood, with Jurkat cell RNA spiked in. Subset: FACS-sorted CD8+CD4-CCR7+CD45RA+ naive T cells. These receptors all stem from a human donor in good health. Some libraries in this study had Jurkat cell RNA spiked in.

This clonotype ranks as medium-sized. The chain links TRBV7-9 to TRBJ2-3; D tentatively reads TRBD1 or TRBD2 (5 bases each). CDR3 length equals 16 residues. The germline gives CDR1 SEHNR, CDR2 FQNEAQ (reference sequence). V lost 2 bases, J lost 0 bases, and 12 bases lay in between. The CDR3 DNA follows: TGTGCCAGCAGCTTATCTCAGGGACCCAGCACAGATACGCAGTATTTT. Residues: CASSLSQGPSTDTQYF. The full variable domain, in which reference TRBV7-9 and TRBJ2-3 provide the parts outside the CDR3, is DTGVSQNPRHKITKRGQNVTFRCDPISEHNRLYWYRQTLGQGPEFLTYFQNEAQLEKSRLLSDRFSAERPKGSFSTLEIQRTEQGDSAMYLCASSLSQGPSTDTQYFGPGTRLTVL.

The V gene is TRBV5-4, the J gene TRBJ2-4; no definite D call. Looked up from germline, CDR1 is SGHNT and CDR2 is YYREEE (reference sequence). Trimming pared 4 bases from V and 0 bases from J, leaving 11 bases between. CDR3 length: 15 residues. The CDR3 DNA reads TGTGCCAGCAGCCAGGATGGGGTAGCCAAAAACATTCAGTACTTC. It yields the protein CASSQDGVAKNIQYF.

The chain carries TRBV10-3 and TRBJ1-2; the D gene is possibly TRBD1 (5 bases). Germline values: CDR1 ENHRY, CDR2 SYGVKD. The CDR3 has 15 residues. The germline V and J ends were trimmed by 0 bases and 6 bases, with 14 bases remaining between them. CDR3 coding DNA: TGTGCCATCAGTGAGTCGAGGACAAGCCCCGATGGCTACACCTTC. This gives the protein CAISESRTSPDGYTF.

CDR3 sequence (DNA): TGTGCCAGCAGTTACTCGATAATTAGCAGCAGCACAGATACGCAGTATTTT. Protein: CASSYSIISSSTDTQYF. V and J are TRBV6-2 or TRBV6-3 and TRBJ2-3; the D is unclear. The CDR3 is 17 residues long. Trimming cost V 0 bases and J 0 bases, with 13 bases left between them. Germline CDR1 reads MNHEY; CDR2 reads SVGEGT.

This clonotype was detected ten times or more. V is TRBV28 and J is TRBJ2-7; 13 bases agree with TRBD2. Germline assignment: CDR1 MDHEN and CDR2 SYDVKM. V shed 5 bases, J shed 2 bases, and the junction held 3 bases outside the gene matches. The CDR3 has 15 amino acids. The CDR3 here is CASSELAGGPYEQYF. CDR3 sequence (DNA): TGTGCCAGCAGTGAACTAGCGGGAGGGCCCTACGAGCAGTACTTC.

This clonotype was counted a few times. Written as DNA, the CDR3 is TGCGCCAGCAGCCAAGATATTTCGAGCGGGCTGAACACCGGGGAGCTGTTTTTT. It yields the protein CASSQDISSGLNTGELFF. The chain couples TRBV4-3 to TRBJ2-2; TRBD2 might be the D (6 bases). Germline V gene data show CDR1 as LGHNA and CDR2 as YSLEER. Trimming left V 0 bases short and J 1 base short, with 15 bases between. The CDR3 consists of 18 residues.

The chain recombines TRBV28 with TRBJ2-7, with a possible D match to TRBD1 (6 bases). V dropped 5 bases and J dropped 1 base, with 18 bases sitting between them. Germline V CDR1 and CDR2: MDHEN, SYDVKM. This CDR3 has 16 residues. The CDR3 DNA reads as TGTGCCAGCAGTATAAGGACAGCCCAGCGTTCCTACGAGCAGTACTTC. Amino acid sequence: CASSIRTAQRSYEQYF.

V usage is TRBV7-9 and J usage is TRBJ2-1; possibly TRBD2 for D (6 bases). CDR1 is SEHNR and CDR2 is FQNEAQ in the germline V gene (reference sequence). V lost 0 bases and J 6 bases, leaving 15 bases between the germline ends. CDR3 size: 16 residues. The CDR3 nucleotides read TGTGCCAGCAGCTTAGCTCTAGGTAGGGGAGGCAATGAGCAGTTCTTC. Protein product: CASSLALGRGGNEQFF. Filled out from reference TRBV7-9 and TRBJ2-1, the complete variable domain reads DTGVSQNPRHKITKRGQNVTFRCDPISEHNRLYWYRQTLGQGPEFLTYFQNEAQLEKSRLLSDRFSAERPKGSFSTLEIQRTEQGDSAMYLCASSLALGRGGNEQFFGPGTRLTVL.

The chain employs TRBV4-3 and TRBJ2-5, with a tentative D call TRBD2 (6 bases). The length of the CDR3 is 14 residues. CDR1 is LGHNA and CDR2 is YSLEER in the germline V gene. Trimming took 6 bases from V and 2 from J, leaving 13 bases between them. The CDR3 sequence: CASSVRDSQETQYF. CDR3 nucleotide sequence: TGCGCCAGCAGTGTCCGGGACTCTCAAGAGACCCAGTACTTC.

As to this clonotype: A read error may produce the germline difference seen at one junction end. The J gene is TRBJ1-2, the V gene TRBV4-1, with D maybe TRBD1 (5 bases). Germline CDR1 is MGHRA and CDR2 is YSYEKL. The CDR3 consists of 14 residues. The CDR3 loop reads CASSQVQGAEGYAF. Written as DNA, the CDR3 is TGCGCCAGCAGCCAAGTACAAGGGGCAGAGGGCTACGCCTTC.

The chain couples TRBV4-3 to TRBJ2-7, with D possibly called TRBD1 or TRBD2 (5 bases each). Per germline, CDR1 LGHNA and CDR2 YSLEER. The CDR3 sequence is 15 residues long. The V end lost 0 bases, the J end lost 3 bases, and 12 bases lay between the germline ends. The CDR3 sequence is CASSQDRERYYEQYF. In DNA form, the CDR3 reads TGCGCCAGCAGCCAAGACAGGGAGAGGTACTACGAGCAGTACTTC.

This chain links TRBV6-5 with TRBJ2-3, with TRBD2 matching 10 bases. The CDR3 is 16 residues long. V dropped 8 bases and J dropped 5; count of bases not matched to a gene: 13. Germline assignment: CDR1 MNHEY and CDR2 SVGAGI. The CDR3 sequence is CASGLSGTSAIDTQYF. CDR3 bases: TGTGCCAGCGGACTTTCCGGGACTAGCGCAATAGATACGCAGTATTTT.

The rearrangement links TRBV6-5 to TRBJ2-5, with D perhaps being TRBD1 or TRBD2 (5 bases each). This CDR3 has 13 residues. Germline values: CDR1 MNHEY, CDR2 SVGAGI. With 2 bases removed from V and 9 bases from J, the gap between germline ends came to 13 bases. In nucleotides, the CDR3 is TGTGCCAGCAGTTACGAAGGGACCGGGGCCCAGTACTTC. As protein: CASSYEGTGAQYF.

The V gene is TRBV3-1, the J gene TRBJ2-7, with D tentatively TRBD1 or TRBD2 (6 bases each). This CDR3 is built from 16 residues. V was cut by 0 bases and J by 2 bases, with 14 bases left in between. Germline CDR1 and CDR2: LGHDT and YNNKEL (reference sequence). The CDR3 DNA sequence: TGTGCCAGCAGCCAAGAATGGGGGGCGAAGGCCTACGAGCAGTACTTC. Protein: CASSQEWGAKAYEQYF.

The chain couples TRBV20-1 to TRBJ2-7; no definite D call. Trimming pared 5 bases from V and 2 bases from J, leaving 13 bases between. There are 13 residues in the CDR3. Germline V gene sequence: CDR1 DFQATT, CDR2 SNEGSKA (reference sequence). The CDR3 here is CSAFLGPTYEQYF. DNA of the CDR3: TGCAGTGCTTTCCTCGGGCCCACCTACGAGCAGTACTTC.